The sequence of this T cell receptor beta chain was determined in a study of T-cell reconstitution after alpha-beta-depleted transplantation in children (dated by TCRdb to about 2016). Study-level background: T-cell immune reconstitution after TCRalphabeta/CD19-depleted allogeneic hematopoietic cell transplantation in children was quantitatively tracked in the study by means of TCR repertoire profiling.

CDR1 and CDR2 were assigned from the germline V gene as LGHNA and YNFKEQ. Its CDR3 holds 19 amino acids, cysteine through phenylalanine. The only DNA kept is the CDR3, 57 bases in frame from the first base. After removal of 8 bases from V and 0 bases from J, the junction retains 9 bases not matched to a gene. As regards this clonotype: Its binding antigen is unknown. Base qualities were left out, and no much larger clone turns up one base away.

Library generation was performed with PCR. The run used an Illumina HiSeq 2500. TCR library preparation used molecular barcoding, with unique molecular identifiers applied to normalize quantification of the TCRbeta repertoire. In TCRdb, the public reads were trimmed at Q25 with fastp and aligned with MiXCR, with productive beta chains retained. Entries that share a CDR3 protein sequence are merged under the most common genes and DNA. The sample yields approximately 390,000 distinct CDR3 sequences; about a tenth were counted once. 4.5% to 7% of the sample comes from the top ten. Rearrangement joined TRBV4-2 to TRBJ2-2; the central 16 bases match TRBD2. This receptor was identified in a human donor who donated a stem cell graft to a child with acute myeloid leukemia. The starting material was PBMCs from the stem cell graft donor, obtained from the stem cell graft. The nucleotide sequence reads TGTGCCAGCGGCCCTCCGGGACTAGCGGGAGGGACGAACACCGGGGAGCTGTTTTTT. The translation is CASGPPGLAGGTNTGELFF.